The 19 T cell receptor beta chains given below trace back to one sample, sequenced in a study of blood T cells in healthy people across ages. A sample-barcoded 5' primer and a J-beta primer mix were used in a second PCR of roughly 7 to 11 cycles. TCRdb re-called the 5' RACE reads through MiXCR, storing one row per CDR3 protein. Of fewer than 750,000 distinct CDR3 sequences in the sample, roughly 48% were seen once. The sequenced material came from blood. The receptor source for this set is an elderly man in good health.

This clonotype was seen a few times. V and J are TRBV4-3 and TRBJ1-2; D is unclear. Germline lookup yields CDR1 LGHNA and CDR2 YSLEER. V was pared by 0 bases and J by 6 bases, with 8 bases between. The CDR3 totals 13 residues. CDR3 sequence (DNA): TGCGCCAGCAGCCAAGATTACGGAGATGGCTACACCTTC. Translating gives CASSQDYGDGYTF.

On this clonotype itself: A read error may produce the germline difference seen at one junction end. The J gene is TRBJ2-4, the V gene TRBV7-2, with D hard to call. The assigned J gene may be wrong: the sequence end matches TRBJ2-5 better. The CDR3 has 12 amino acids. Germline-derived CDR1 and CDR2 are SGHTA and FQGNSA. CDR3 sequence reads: CAGSSFPGTQYF. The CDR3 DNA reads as TGTGCCGGCAGCTCCTTCCCAGGGACCCAGTACTTC.

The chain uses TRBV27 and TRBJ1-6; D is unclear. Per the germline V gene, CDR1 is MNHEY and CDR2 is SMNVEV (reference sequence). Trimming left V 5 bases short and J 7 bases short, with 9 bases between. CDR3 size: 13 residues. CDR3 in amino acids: CASSTWTNSPLHF. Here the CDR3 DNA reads TGTGCCAGCAGTACCTGGACGAATTCACCCCTCCACTTT.

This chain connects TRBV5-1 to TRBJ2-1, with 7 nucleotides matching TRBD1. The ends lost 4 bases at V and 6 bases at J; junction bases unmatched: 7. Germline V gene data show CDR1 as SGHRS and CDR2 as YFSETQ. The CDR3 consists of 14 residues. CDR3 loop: CASSAGTVSNEQFF. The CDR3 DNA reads TGCGCCAGCAGCGCCGGGACAGTCAGCAATGAGCAGTTCTTC. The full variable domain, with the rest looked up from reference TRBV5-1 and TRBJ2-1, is KAGVTQTPRYLIKTRGQQVTLSCSPISGHRSVSWYQQTPGQGLQFLFEYFSETQRNKGNFPGRFSGRQFSNSRSEMNVSTLELGDSALYLCASSAGTVSNEQFFGPGTRLTVL.

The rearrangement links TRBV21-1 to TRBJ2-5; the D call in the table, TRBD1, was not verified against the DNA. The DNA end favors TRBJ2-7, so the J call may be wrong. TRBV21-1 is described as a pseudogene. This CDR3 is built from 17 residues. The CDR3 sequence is CASSKDRRRIYSYEQYF. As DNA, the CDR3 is TGTGCCAGCAGCAAAGATAGGCGCCGCATTTACTCCTACGAGCAGTACTTC.

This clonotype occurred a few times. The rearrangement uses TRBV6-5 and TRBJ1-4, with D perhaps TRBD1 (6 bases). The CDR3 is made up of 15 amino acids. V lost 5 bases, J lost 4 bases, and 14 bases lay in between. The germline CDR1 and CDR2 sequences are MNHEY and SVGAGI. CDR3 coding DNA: TGTGCCAGCAGTCGGGACATTTATAATAATGAAAAACTGTTTTTT. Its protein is CASSRDIYNNEKLFF.

CDR3 sequence reads: CASSRTGSNQPQHF. CDR3 DNA: TGTGCCAGCAGCCGGACAGGGAGCAATCAGCCCCAGCATTTT. The chain carries TRBV7-9 and TRBJ1-5, with 8 bases identical to TRBD1. The J segment lost 1 base and the V segment lost 5 bases, leaving 1 base of the junction unmatched. Germline V gene sequence: CDR1 SEHNR, CDR2 FQNEAQ (reference sequence). The CDR3 spans 14 residues.

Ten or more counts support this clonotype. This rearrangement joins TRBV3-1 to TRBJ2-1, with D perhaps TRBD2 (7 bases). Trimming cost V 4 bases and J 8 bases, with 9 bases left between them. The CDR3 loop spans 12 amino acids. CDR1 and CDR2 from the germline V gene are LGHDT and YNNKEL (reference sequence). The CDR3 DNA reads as TGTGCCAGCAGCCTGGGGGGGCATGAGCAGTTCTTC. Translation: CASSLGGHEQFF.

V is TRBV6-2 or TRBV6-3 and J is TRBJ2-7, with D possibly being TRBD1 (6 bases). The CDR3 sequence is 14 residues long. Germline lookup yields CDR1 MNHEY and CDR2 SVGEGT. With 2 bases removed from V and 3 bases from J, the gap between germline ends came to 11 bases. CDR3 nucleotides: TGTGCCAGCAGTTACGAGGGGACAAACTACGAGCAGTACTTC. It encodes CASSYEGTNYEQYF.

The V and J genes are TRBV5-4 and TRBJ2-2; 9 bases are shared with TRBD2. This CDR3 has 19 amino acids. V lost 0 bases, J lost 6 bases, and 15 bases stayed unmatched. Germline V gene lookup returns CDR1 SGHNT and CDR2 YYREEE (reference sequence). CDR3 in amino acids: CASSLAFGGRAVSAGELFF. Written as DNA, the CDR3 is TGTGCCAGCAGCTTGGCTTTCGGCGGGAGGGCCGTTTCGGCCGGGGAGCTGTTTTTT.

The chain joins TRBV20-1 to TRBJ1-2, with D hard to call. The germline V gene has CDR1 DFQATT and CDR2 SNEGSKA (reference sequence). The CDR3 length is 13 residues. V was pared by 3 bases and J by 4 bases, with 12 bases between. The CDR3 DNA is TGCAGTGCTAGTGAGCAGGCGGGCTATGGCTACACCTTC. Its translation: CSASEQAGYGYTF.

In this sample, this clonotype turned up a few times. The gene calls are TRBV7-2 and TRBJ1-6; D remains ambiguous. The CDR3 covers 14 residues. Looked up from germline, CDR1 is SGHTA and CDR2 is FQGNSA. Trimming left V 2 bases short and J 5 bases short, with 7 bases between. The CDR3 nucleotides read TGTGCCAGCAGCTTAATAGTAAATAATTCACCCCTCCACTTT. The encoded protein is CASSLIVNNSPLHF.

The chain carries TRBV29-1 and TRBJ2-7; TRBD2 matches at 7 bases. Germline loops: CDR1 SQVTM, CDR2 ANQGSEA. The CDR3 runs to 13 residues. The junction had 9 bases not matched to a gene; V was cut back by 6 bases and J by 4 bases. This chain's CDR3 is CSVGTVGGYEQYF. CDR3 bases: TGCAGCGTGGGGACGGTGGGGGGGTACGAGCAGTACTTC.

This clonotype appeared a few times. The CDR3 DNA reads as TGCAGTGCTAGAGTGGCGGGAGGGAGGTACGAGCAGTACTTC. It codes for CSARVAGGRYEQYF. The gene calls are TRBV20-1 and TRBJ2-7, with 9 bases matching TRBD2. Germline CDR1 is DFQATT and CDR2 is SNEGSKA (reference sequence). The length of the CDR3 is 14 residues. V lost 1 base to trimming and J lost 4 bases; unmatched junction nucleotides: 5.

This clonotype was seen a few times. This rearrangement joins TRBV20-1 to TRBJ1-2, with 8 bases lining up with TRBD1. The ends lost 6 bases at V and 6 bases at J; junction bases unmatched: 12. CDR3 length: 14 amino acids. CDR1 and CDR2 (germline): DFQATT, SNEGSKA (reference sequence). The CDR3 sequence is CSAVKGRGLDGYTF. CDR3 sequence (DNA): TGCAGTGCCGTTAAAGGCAGGGGGCTAGATGGCTACACCTTC.

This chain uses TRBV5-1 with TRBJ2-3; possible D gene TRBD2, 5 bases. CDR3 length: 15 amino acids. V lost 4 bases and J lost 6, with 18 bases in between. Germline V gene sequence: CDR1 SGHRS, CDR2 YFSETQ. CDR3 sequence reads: CASSRGEGLTDTQYF. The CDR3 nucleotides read TGCGCCAGCAGCCGGGGAGAAGGGTTAACGGATACGCAGTATTTT.

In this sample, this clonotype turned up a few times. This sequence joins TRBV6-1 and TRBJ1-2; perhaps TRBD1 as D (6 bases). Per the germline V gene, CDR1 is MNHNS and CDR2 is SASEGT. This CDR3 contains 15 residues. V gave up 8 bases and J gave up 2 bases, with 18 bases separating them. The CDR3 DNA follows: TGTGCCAGCTCTACCGGCAGGGGATCAAACTATGGCTACACCTTC. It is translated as CASSTGRGSNYGYTF.

CDR3: CSASRGDWIAGEQDTQYF. In DNA, the CDR3 is TGCAGTGCTAGCAGGGGAGACTGGATAGCGGGAGAACAAGATACGCAGTATTTT. The chain joins TRBV20-1 to TRBJ2-3, with TRBD2 identical over 9 bases. With 3 bases clipped from V and 5 bases from J, the junction kept 18 bases outside the gene matches. Germline CDR1 and CDR2: DFQATT and SNEGSKA (reference sequence). This CDR3 is built from 18 residues.

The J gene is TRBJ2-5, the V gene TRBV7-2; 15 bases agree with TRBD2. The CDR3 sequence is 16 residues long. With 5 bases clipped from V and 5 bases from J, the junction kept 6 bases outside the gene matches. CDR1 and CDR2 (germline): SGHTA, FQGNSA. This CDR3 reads CASSPWTSGGVETQYF. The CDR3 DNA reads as TGTGCCAGCAGCCCCTGGACTAGCGGGGGGGTCGAGACCCAGTACTTC.